This T cell receptor (beta chain) derives from a study of control samples from healthy donors and cancer patients. Here immunoSEQ multiplex PCR was the method, and the copy in TCRdb shows in-frame clones only, minus some. The data contain approximately 150,000 clones, 85% to 95% of them singletons. The germline V gene encodes CDR1 GTSNPN and CDR2 SVGIG (reference sequence). Trimming removed 4 bases from V and 0 bases from J, with 15 bases in between. The CDR3 has 15 amino acids. Sequences were obtained from blood. The TCR originated in a man aged 35 to 55 in good health. V is TRBV30 and J is TRBJ1-1, with a tentative D call TRBD1 (5 bases). The CDR3 reads CAWTQWGGVNTEAFF. DNA of the CDR3: TGTGCCTGGACGCAATGGGGAGGGGTGAACACTGAAGCTTTCTTT.